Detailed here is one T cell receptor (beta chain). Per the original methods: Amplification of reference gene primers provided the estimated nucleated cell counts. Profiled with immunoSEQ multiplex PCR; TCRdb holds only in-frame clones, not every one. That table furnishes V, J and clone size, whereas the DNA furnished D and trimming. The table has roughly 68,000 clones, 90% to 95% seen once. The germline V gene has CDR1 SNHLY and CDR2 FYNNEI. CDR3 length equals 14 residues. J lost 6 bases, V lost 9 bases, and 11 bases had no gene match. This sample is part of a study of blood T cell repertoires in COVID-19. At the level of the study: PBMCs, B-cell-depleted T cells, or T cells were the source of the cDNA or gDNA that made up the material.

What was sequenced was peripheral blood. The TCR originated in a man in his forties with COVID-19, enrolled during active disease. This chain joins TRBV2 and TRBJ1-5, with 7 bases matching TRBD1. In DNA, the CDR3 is TGTGCCAGTAACAAGGGGGCGCTGGGTCAGCCCCAGCATTTT. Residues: CASNKGALGQPQHF.